These 10 T cell receptor beta chains share one sample of origin, sequenced in a study of T-cell memory formation after mild COVID-19. TCRdb re-called the 5' RACE reads through MiXCR, storing one row per CDR3 protein. The sample carries a few hundred thousand distinct CDR3 sequences, under 20% recorded once. Sample: PBMCs or a T cell subset sorted from them (not recorded which). These receptors all stem from a man between 18 and 29 years old who had mild COVID-19 (a few samples of this study predate the infection). Cell type and time point are not known.

This clonotype occurred a few times. One end of the junction is discordant with germline, which a read error may explain. V gene TRBV20-1 combines with J gene TRBJ2-1; D could derive from TRBD1 or TRBD2 (5 bases each). The CDR3 totals 10 residues. Per the germline V gene, CDR1 is DFQATT and CDR2 is SNEGSKA (reference sequence). The CDR3 DNA sequence: TGCAGTGCCAGCGGACCTAGGGGCTCCTTC. This gives the protein CSASGPRGSF.

This clonotype was seen a handful of times. This chain links TRBV6-5 with TRBJ2-7; D might be TRBD1 (5 bases). The germline V and J ends were trimmed by 5 bases and 2 bases, with 13 bases remaining between them. This CDR3 spans 14 amino acids. The germline V gene encodes CDR1 MNHEY and CDR2 SVGAGI. In DNA, the CDR3 is TGTGCCAGCAGTCCGGTGACAGCAACCTACGAGCAGTACGTC. This translates into CASSPVTATYEQYV.

Note on this clonotype: This may arise from a read error, as a much more abundant clone is one base away. The chain is built from TRBV5-1 and TRBJ1-1; the D is unclear. In germline, CDR1 is SGHRS, CDR2 YFSETQ. The CDR3 has 13 amino acids. V lost 2 bases and J lost 1, with 6 bases in between. This chain's CDR3 is CASSFTANTEAFF. In DNA, the CDR3 is TGCGCCAGCAGCTTTACAGCGAACACTGAAGCTTTCTTT.

This clonotype occurred a few times. This chain joins TRBV13 and TRBJ2-1, with D perhaps being TRBD1 or TRBD2 (5 bases each). The germline V gene encodes CDR1 PRHDT and CDR2 FYEKMQ (reference sequence). CDR3 length: 14 residues. Trimming cost V 6 bases and J 9 bases, with 18 bases left between them. The CDR3: CASSGGSTASEQFF. The CDR3 DNA follows: TGTGCCAGCAGTGGGGGTTCGACTGCCTCTGAGCAGTTCTTC.

The rearrangement joins TRBV15 to TRBJ2-4, with 9 nucleotides matching TRBD2. Germline V gene sequence: CDR1 LNHNV, CDR2 YYDKDF (reference sequence). The CDR3 totals 16 residues. The V and J ends lost 1 base and 3 bases, in that order; junction bases with no gene match: 4. The CDR3 sequence is CATSRGISGGKNIQYF. CDR3 DNA sequence: TGTGCCACCAGCAGAGGGATTAGCGGGGGCAAAAACATTCAGTACTTC. Full variable domain (outside the CDR3, taken from reference TRBV15 and TRBJ2-4): DAMVIQNPRYQVTQFGKPVTLSCSQTLNHNVMYWYQQKSSQAPKLLFHYYDKDFNNEADTPDNFQSRRPNTSFCFLDIRSPGLGDTAMYLCATSRGISGGKNIQYFGAGTRLSVL.

This clonotype was recorded a few times. The rearrangement joins TRBV5-6 to TRBJ2-5; no clear D. V dropped 2 bases and J dropped 3 bases, with 5 bases sitting between them. In germline, CDR1 is SGHDT, CDR2 YYEEEE. The CDR3 runs 12 residues. The CDR3: CASSFNEETQYF. CDR3 nucleotide sequence: TGTGCCAGCAGCTTCAACGAAGAGACCCAGTACTTC.

This clonotype was counted only a few times. The chain employs TRBV5-1 and TRBJ1-3; TRBD1 aligns across 10 bases. Germline CDR1 reads SGHRS; CDR2 reads YFSETQ. Unmatched junction bases numbered 3, after V lost 4 bases and J lost 2 bases. The CDR3 contains 15 residues. Written as DNA, the CDR3 is TGCGCCAGCAGCCGCGGACAGGGGGCTGGAAACACCATATATTTT. This sequence encodes CASSRGQGAGNTIYF.

The genes are TRBV20-1 and TRBJ2-7; TRBD1 aligns across 8 bases. V was pared by 4 bases and J by 3 bases, with 11 bases of the junction left unmatched. Looked up from germline, CDR1 is DFQATT and CDR2 is SNEGSKA (reference sequence). The CDR3 is made up of 15 amino acids. The chain's CDR3 is CSATLRQGRNYEQYF. CDR3 bases: TGCAGTGCTACGTTGAGACAGGGGCGAAACTACGAGCAGTACTTC.

The table lists this clonotype with a few counts. The rearrangement uses TRBV6-1 and TRBJ2-7; D unclear. Germline V lookup: CDR1 MNHNS, CDR2 SASEGT. V was trimmed by 7 bases and J by 0 bases, leaving 10 bases between them. The CDR3 is 13 residues long. In DNA, the CDR3 is TGTGCCAGCACTCTACAGAGCTCCTACGAGCAGTACGTC. It yields the protein CASTLQSSYEQYV.

This clonotype has just a few counts. CDR3 nucleotide sequence: TGCGCCAGCAGCCTGGGACGGAGGGAATCACCCCTCCACTTT. Translated: CASSLGRRESPLHF. The chain couples TRBV5-1 to TRBJ1-6, with D possibly matching TRBD1 (5 bases). Germline values: CDR1 SGHRS, CDR2 YFSETQ. This CDR3 spans 14 amino acids. Trimming removed 4 bases from V and 10 bases from J, with 15 bases in between.